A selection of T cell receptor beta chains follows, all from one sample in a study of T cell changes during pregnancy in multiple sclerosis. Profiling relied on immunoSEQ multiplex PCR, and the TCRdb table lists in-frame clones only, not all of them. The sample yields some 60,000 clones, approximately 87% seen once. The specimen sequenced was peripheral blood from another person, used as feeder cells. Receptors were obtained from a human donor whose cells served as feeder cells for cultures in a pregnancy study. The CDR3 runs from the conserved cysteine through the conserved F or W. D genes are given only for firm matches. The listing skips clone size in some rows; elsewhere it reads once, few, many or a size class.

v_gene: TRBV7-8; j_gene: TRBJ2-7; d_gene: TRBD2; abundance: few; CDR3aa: CASTGRAGLGEQYF; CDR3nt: TGTGCCAGCACCGGTCGCGCGGGACTAGGAGAGCAGTACTTC
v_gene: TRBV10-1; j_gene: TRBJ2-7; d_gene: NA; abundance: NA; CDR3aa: CASSESGTKEYEQYF; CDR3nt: TGCGCCAGCAGTGAGTCCGGGACAAAGGAATACGAGCAGTACTTC
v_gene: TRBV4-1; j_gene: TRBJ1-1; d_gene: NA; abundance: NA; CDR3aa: CASSQESVQNTEAFF; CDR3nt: TGCGCCAGCAGCCAAGAATCGGTACAGAACACTGAAGCTTTCTTT
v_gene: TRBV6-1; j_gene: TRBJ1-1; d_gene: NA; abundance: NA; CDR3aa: CAARQVMNTEAFF; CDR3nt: TGTGCCGCAAGACAGGTCATGAACACTGAAGCTTTCTTT
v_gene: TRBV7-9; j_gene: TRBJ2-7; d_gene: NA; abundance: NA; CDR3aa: CASSYGTLYEQYF; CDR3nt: TGTGCCAGCAGCTACGGGACACTATACGAGCAGTACTTC
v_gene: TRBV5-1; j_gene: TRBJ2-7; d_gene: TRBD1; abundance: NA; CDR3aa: CASSIGTGAAYEQYF; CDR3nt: TGCGCCAGCAGCATCGGGACAGGGGCAGCCTACGAGCAGTACTTC
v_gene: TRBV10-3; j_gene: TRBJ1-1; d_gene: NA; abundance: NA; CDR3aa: CAIAGETEAFF; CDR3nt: TGTGCCATCGCAGGCGAGACTGAAGCTTTCTTT
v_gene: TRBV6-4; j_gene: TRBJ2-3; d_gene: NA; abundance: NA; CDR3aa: CASSDSTAGDMDTQYF; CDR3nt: TGTGCCAGCAGTGACTCGACGGCTGGAGACATGGATACGCAGTATTTT
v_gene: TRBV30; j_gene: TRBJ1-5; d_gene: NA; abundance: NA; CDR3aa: CAWSDKGPQHF; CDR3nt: TGTGCCTGGAGTGATAAGGGGCCCCAGCATTTT
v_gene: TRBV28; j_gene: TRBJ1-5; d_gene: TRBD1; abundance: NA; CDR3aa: CASSSLRQGSNQPQHF; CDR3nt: TGTGCCAGCAGTTCGCTACGACAGGGAAGCAATCAGCCCCAGCATTTT
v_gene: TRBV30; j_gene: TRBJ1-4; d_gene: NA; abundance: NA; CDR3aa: CAWSLGKGGEKLFF; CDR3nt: TGTGCCTGGAGCCTCGGGAAAGGAGGTGAAAAACTGTTTTTT
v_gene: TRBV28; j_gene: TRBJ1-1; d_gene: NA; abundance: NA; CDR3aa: CASSFPRRTGMNTEAFF; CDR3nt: TGTGCCAGCAGTTTTCCCCGCCGGACCGGCATGAACACTGAAGCTTTCTTT
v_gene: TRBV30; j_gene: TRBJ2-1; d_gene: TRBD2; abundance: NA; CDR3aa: CVLSGSQNEQFF; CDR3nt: TGTGTCCTTAGCGGGAGTCAGAATGAGCAGTTCTTC
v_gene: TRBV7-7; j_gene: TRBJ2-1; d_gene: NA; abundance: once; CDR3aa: CASSSAPYNEQFF; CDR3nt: TGTGCTAGCAGCTCGGCCCCTTACAATGAGCAGTTCTTC
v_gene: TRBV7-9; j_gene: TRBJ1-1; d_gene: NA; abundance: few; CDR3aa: CASTPGATLEAFF; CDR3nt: TGTGCCAGCACCCCAGGAGCTACTCTTGAAGCTTTCTTT
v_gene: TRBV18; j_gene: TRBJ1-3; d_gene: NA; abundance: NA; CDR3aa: CASSPLPGTGNTIYF; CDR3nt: TGTGCCAGCTCACCCCTGCCGGGTACAGGAAACACCATATATTTT
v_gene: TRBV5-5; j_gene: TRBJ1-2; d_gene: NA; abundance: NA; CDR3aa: CASSLKVEGVVYGYTF; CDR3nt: TGTGCCAGCAGCTTGAAGGTGGAGGGGGTGGTCTATGGCTACACCTTC
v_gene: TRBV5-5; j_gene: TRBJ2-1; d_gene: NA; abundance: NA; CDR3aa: CASSLVTGVSYNEQFF; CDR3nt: TGTGCCAGCAGCTTGGTGACAGGCGTCTCCTACAATGAGCAGTTCTTC
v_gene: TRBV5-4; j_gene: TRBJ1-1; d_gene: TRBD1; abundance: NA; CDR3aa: CASSPAGTGLKNTEAFF; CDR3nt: TGTGCCAGCAGCCCCGCCGGGACAGGGTTAAAGAACACTGAAGCTTTCTTT
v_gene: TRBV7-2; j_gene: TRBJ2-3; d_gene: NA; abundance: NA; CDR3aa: CASSLQAGQFTDTQYF; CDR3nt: TGTGCCAGCAGCCTCCAGGCGGGGCAGTTCACAGATACGCAGTATTTT
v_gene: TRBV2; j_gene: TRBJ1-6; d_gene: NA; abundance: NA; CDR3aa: CASNRGDYNSPLHF; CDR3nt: TGTGCCAGCAATCGAGGGGACTATAATTCACCCCTCCACTTT
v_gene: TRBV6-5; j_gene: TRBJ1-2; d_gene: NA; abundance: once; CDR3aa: CASSYGTSYGYTF; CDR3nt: TGTGCCAGCAGTTACGGCACCTCCTATGGCTACACCTTC
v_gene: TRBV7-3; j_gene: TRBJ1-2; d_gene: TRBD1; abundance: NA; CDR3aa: CASSGLTGRIGYTF; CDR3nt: TGTGCCAGCAGCGGATTGACAGGGCGTATTGGCTACACCTTC
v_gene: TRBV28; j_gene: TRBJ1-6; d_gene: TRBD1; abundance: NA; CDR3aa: CASILARGREDYNSPLHF; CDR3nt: TGTGCCAGCATCCTTGCCAGGGGGCGCGAAGACTATAATTCACCCCTCCACTTT
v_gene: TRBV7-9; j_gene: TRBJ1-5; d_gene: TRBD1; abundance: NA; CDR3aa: CASSSGQGHQPQHF; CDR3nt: TGTGCCAGCAGCTCCGGACAGGGTCATCAGCCCCAGCATTTT
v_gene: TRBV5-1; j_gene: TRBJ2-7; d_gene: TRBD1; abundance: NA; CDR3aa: CASSLVGTGNEQYF; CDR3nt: TGCGCCAGCAGCTTGGTAGGGACAGGGAACGAGCAGTACTTC
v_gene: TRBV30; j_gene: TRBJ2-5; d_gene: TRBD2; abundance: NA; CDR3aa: CAWSGLAGFETQYF; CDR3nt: TGTGCCTGGAGTGGTTTAGCGGGATTTGAGACCCAGTACTTC
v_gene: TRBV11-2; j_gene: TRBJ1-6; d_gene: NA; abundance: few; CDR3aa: CASSGQNSPLHF; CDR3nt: TGTGCCAGCAGCGGACAGAATTCACCCCTCCACTTT
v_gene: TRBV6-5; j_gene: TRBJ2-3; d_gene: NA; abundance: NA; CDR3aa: CASRGSTDTQYF; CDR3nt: TGTGCCAGCAGGGGATCCACAGATACGCAGTATTTT
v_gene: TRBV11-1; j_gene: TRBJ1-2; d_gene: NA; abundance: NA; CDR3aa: CASSLVSYGYTF; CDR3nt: TGTGCCAGCAGCTTAGTGAGCTATGGCTACACCTTC
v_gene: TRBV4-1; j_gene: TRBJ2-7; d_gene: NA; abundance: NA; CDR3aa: CASSQEEGLYEQYF; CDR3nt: TGCGCCAGCAGCCAAGAAGAGGGTCTCTACGAGCAGTACTTC
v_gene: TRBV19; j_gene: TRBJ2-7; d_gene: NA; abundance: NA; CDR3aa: CASRPGTDTIYEQYF; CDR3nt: TGTGCCAGTAGGCCGGGAACAGATACCATCTACGAGCAGTACTTC
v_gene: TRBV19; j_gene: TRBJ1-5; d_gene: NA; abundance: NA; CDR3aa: CASRISNQPQHF; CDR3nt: TGTGCCAGTAGGATTAGCAATCAGCCCCAGCATTTT
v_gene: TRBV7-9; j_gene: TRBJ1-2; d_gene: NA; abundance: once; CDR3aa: CASSFGRDGYTF; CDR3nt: TGTGCCAGCAGCTTCGGCAGGGACGGCTACACCTTC
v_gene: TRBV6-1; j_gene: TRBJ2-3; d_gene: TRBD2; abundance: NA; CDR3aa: CASSELERGGYYF; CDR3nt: TGTGCCAGCAGTGAGTTGGAGCGGGGGGGCTACTATTTT
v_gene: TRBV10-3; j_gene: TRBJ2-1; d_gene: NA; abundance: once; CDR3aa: CAISVDSPMGGEQFF; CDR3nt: TGTGCCATCAGTGTGGACAGTCCCATGGGGGGTGAGCAGTTCTTC
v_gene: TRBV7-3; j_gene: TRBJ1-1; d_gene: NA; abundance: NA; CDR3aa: CASSPLGAMNTEAFF; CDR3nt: TGTGCCAGCAGCCCCCTTGGGGCTATGAACACTGAAGCTTTCTTT
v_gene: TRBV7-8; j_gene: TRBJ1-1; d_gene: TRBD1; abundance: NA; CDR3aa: CASSRRQGTEAFF; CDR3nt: TGTGCCAGCAGCCGACGACAGGGCACTGAAGCTTTCTTT